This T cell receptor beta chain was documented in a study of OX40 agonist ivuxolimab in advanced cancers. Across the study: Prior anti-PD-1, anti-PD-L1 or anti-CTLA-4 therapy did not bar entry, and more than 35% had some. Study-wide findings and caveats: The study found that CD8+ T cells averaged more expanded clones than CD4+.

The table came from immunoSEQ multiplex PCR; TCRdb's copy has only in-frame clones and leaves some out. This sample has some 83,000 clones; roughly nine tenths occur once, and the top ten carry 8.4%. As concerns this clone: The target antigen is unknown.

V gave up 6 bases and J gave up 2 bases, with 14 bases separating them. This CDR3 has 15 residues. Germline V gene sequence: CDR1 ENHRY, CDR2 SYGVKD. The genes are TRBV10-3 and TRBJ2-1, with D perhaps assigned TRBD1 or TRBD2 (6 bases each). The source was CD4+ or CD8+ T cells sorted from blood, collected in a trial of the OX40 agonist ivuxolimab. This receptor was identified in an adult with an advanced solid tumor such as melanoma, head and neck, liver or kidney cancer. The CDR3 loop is CAISPVGGTYNEQFF. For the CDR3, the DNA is TGTGCCATCAGCCCCGTAGGGGGGACCTACAATGAGCAGTTCTTC.